These 18 T cell receptor beta chains share one sample of origin, sequenced in a study of breast tumors, draining lymph nodes, adjacent tissues. TCRdb reprocessed the multiplex PCR reads with MiXCR, giving one entry per CDR3 protein. The sample consists of 100,000 to 150,000 distinct CDR3 sequences, just under 20% of them appearing once. Samples came from axillary lymph nodes draining the breast cancer. Specimen: axillary lymph node tissue. These receptors originate from a female donor with breast cancer. Some clones in this sample may be carry-over from other donors' samples.

Many counts were recorded for this clonotype. This sequence joins TRBV15 and TRBJ1-2; TRBD1 matches 7 bases. Per germline, CDR1 LNHNV and CDR2 YYDKDF (reference sequence). The CDR3 is 16 residues long. V lost 3 bases to trimming and J lost 4 bases; unmatched junction nucleotides: 11. In nucleotides, the CDR3 is TGTGCCACCAGCAGGAAGGGGACAGTCGGCTTCTATGGCTACACCTTC. Its protein is CATSRKGTVGFYGYTF.

This clonotype has a count of ten or more. The chain couples TRBV7-2 to TRBJ2-2, with D perhaps TRBD1 (5 bases). The CDR3 covers 15 residues. Looked up from germline, CDR1 is SGHTA and CDR2 is FQGNSA. V was cut by 5 bases and J by 1 base, with 11 bases left in between. CDR3 sequence reads: CASSLRGQNTGELFF. The CDR3 nucleotides are TGTGCCAGCAGCCTTAGGGGCCAGAACACCGGGGAGCTGTTTTTT.

This clonotype has a handful of counts. V is TRBV6-1 and J is TRBJ1-1, with D possibly TRBD1 on 5 matching bases. The CDR3 length is 17 residues. Germline V CDR1 and CDR2: MNHNS, SASEGT. With 3 bases removed from V and 1 base from J, the gap between germline ends came to 18 bases. CDR3 in DNA: TGTGCCAGCAGTGATAAAATTACCGGGACTCAGAACACTGAAGCTTTCTTT. This sequence encodes CASSDKITGTQNTEAFF.

This clonotype was counted many times. The chain has TRBV7-2 and TRBJ2-3; a weak D match, TRBD1 (5 bases). Germline CDR1 and CDR2: SGHTA and FQGNSA. The V and J ends lost 0 bases and 4 bases respectively, with 8 bases between them. This CDR3 has 14 amino acids. The CDR3 DNA reads TGTGCCAGCAGCTTAGCCGCAGGGCCAGATACGCAGTATTTT. This encodes CASSLAAGPDTQYF. Looking up the rest from reference TRBV7-2 and TRBJ2-3 gives the full variable domain: GAGVSQSPSNKVTEKGKDVELRCDPISGHTALYWYRQSLGQGLEFLIYFQGNSAPDKSGLPSDRFSAERTGGSVSTLTIQRTQQEDSAVYLCASSLAAGPDTQYFGPGTRLTVL.

This clonotype was recorded many times. The V gene is TRBV5-8, the J gene TRBJ2-3; no clear D. The CDR3 has 14 residues. V lost 0 bases to trimming and J lost 2 bases, with 7 bases between them. CDR1 SGHTS and CDR2 YDEGEE come from the germline V gene. The CDR3 DNA reads TGTGCCAGCAGCTTGGAACTTAACACAGATACGCAGTATTTT. This codes for CASSLELNTDTQYF.

This chain joins TRBV6-1 and TRBJ2-1; 10 nucleotides align to TRBD2. CDR3 length: 18 residues. Germline V CDR1 and CDR2: MNHNS, SASEGT. With V trimmed by 3 bases and J by 0 bases, 8 bases remained unmatched. CDR3 nucleotides: TGTGCCAGCAGTGAGCCGGGACTAGCGAAGAGCTCCTACAATGAGCAGTTCTTC. Its protein is CASSEPGLAKSSYNEQFF.

Concerning this clonotype itself: A much bigger clone sits one base away, suggesting this may be a read error. The chain employs TRBV14 and TRBJ2-5, with D possibly matching TRBD1 (6 bases). The germline gives CDR1 SGHDN, CDR2 FVKESK. The CDR3 is 15 residues long. The CDR3 DNA sequence: TGTGCCAGCAGCCAAGTGGGGACAATCCAAGAGACCCGGTACTTC. As protein: CASSQVGTIQETRYF.

This clonotype was found many times. In DNA, the CDR3 is TGTGCCAGCAGCTTAAAGACAGGGGCGATCGTGACCCAGTACTTC. Protein sequence: CASSLKTGAIVTQYF. The J gene is TRBJ2-5, the V gene TRBV7-8; 8 bases fit TRBD1. J lost 7 bases, V lost 2 bases, and 9 bases had no gene match. The CDR3 runs to 15 residues. Per germline, CDR1 SGHVS and CDR2 FQNEAQ.

This clonotype was counted between two and nine times. CDR3 sequence reads: CASSPTGGGPMNTEAFF. CDR3 sequence (DNA): TGTGCCAGCAGCCCGACGGGGGGGGGCCCCATGAACACTGAAGCTTTCTTT. V is TRBV7-3 and J is TRBJ1-1; a weak D match, TRBD1 (6 bases). The CDR3 sequence is 17 residues long. Per germline, CDR1 SGHTA and CDR2 FQGTGA. The germline V and J ends were trimmed by 5 bases and 0 bases, with 19 bases remaining between them.

This clonotype came up many times. The chain is built from TRBV2 and TRBJ1-6, with 9 bases matching TRBD1. The CDR3 runs to 12 residues. Germline V gives CDR1 SNHLY, CDR2 FYNNEI. The trim removed 6 bases at V and 14 bases at J, leaving 5 bases unmatched. DNA for the CDR3: TGTGCCAGCAGCACCGGGACAGGGACCCTCCACTTT. This translates into CASSTGTGTLHF.

On this clonotype itself: The junction differs from germline at one of its ends, possibly a read error. This sequence joins TRBV7-3 and TRBJ2-1; D uncertain. Germline CDR1 SGHTA, CDR2 FQGTGA. The length of the CDR3 is 13 residues. The CDR3 bases are TGTGCCAGCAGCTTACAGAGGTGGGATGAGCAGCTCTTC. Protein: CASSLQRWDEQLF. The complete variable domain, with remaining parts taken from reference TRBV7-3 and TRBJ2-1, reads GAGVSQTPSNKVTEKGKYVELRCDPISGHTALYWYRQSLGQGPEFLIYFQGTGAADDSGLPNDRFFAVRPEGSVSTLKIQRTERGDSAVYLCASSLQRWDEQLFGPGTRLTVL.

With regard to this clonotype: Without the conserved terminal phenylalanine or tryptophan, this CDR3 likely stems from a read error. The chain links TRBV28 to TRBJ1-6, with D tentatively TRBD1 (6 bases). V was trimmed by 7 bases and J by 8 bases, leaving 15 bases between them. Germline-derived CDR1 and CDR2 are MDHEN and SYDVKM. The CDR3 is 14 residues long. CDR3 sequence (DNA): TGTGCCAGCACAACCGTACAGGGAGATTCACCCCTCCACATT. Its protein is CASTTVQGDSPLHI.

This clonotype was observed at least ten times. The chain links TRBV12-5 to TRBJ2-5, with 8 bases fitting TRBD1. The length of the CDR3 is 13 residues. V trimming: 5 bases; J trimming: 4 bases; junction bases outside the gene matches: 3. The germline V gene has CDR1 LGHNT and CDR2 FRNRAP. The CDR3 sequence is CASGPDRGETQYF. CDR3 in DNA: TGTGCTAGTGGTCCTGACAGGGGAGAGACCCAGTACTTC.

This clonotype was seen many times. The V and J genes are TRBV20-1 and TRBJ1-5; D uncertain. This CDR3 has 12 amino acids. Trimming stripped 1 base from V and 3 bases from J, with 4 bases between. Germline V gene sequence: CDR1 DFQATT, CDR2 SNEGSKA (reference sequence). In nucleotides, the CDR3 is TGCAGTGCTAGAGGTTCCAATCAGCCCCAGCATTTT. It codes for CSARGSNQPQHF.

In regard to this clonotype: Its ends do not fully match the called genes, so a read error is possible. The chain has TRBV19 and TRBJ2-3; 10 positions agree with TRBD2. CDR1 and CDR2 from the germline V gene are LNHDA and SQIVND (reference sequence). The CDR3 is 15 residues long. CDR3 residues: CASSPSGGETGTQCF. CDR3 coding DNA: TGTGCCAGTAGTCCTAGCGGGGGCGAGACGGGTACGCAGTGTTTT. The variable domain in full, with the rest retrieved from reference TRBV19 and TRBJ2-3, is DGGITQSPKYLFRKEGQNVTLSCEQNLNHDAMYWYRQDPGQGLRLIYYSQIVNDFQKGDIAEGYSVSREKKESFPLTVTSAQKNPTAFYLCASSPSGGETGTQCFGPGTRLTVL.

The rearrangement links TRBV27 to TRBJ2-7; TRBD2 might be the D (6 bases). CDR1 is MNHEY, CDR2 SMNVEV, per germline (reference sequence). CDR3 length equals 19 residues. Trimming removed 0 bases from V and 3 bases from J, with 24 bases in between. The CDR3 DNA reads as TGTGCCAGCAGTTTATCTCTCTTGGGTATAGGGCGGGGAAGCTACGAGCAGTACTTC. Protein sequence: CASSLSLLGIGRGSYEQYF.

This clonotype was seen repeatedly, ten times or more. The CDR3 DNA reads as TGCGCCAGCAGCTTGGAGGCGGGATTCAATCAGCCCCAGCATTTT. This encodes CASSLEAGFNQPQHF. The chain carries TRBV5-1 and TRBJ1-5; D gene uncertain. Trimming shortened V by 0 bases and J by 3 bases, and 10 bases separated the two germline ends. In germline, CDR1 is SGHRS, CDR2 YFSETQ. This CDR3 contains 15 residues.

This clonotype was detected ten times or more. The J gene is TRBJ2-3, the V gene TRBV7-6; no firm D call. The length of the CDR3 is 14 residues. Trimming took 4 bases from V and 4 from J, leaving 12 bases between them. The V gene's germline CDR1 is SGHVS and CDR2 FNYEAQ. The CDR3 sequence is CASSSAGPADTQYF. As DNA, the CDR3 is TGTGCCAGCAGCTCGGCCGGACCGGCAGATACGCAGTATTTT.